A single sample is the source of the 26 T cell receptor beta chains below, sequenced in a study of cytomegalovirus exposure and HLA in healthy donors (dated by TCRdb to between 2016 and 2019). The library was built by means of the immunoSEQ multiplex PCR assay. For the multiplex PCR, a mixture combining 60 forward primers for TCR Vbeta segments and 13 reverse primers for TCR Jbeta segments was used. Entries here come from immuneACCESS through TCRdb and include only in-frame sequences with V and J called. Some clones fail to appear in such tables; in the studies checked, an unresolved V gene covers under half of the shortfall, and the cause of the remainder is unknown. The sample profile shows about 150,000 clones; roughly three quarters of them were found once. The biggest ten clones account for around 7% of the sample. Sequenced sample: PBMCs. These receptors originate from a woman aged 40 to 50 in good health and CMV-seropositive.

This clone turned up a few times. This chain joins TRBV28 and TRBJ1-5; a possible D gene is TRBD1 (6 bases). This CDR3 spans 16 amino acids. CDR1 and CDR2 from the germline V gene are MDHEN and SYDVKM. V was trimmed by 3 bases and J by 7 bases, leaving 19 bases between them. As DNA, the CDR3 is TGTGCCAGCAGTTTTAATCAACAGGGATCGAGGCAGCCCCAGCATTTT. Translation: CASSFNQQGSRQPQHF.

The CDR3 DNA follows: TGTGCCAGCAGTTTGCGGCATGGCTACACCTTC. Translation gives CASSLRHGYTF. This sequence joins TRBV28 and TRBJ1-2; D is undetermined. Germline V gene sequence: CDR1 MDHEN, CDR2 SYDVKM. The V and J ends lost 3 bases and 6 bases respectively, with 5 bases between them. The CDR3 runs to 11 residues.

About this clone: One end of the junction varies from germline; a read error may be responsible. The gene calls are TRBV6-6 and TRBJ2-6; D possibly corresponds to TRBD1 (5 bases). CDR3 length: 16 residues. Per the germline V gene, CDR1 is MNHNY and CDR2 is SVGAGI (reference sequence). Here the CDR3 reads CASRGPQTSGANGLTF. CDR3 DNA: TGTGCCAGCAGAGGACCCCAGACCTCTGGGGCCAACGGCCTGACTTTC.

J is TRBJ1-4 and V is TRBV5-4; 9 positions agree with TRBD1. The CDR3 runs to 15 residues. The V gene's germline CDR1 is SGHNT and CDR2 YYREEE (reference sequence). J lost 8 bases, V lost 4 bases, and 9 bases had no gene match. The CDR3 protein is CASSKRTGAGEKLFF. The CDR3 region has the DNA TGTGCCAGCAGCAAACGGACAGGGGCGGGGGAAAAACTGTTTTTT.

This clone has a handful of counts. The chain is built from TRBV7-3 and TRBJ1-2; 7 nucleotides agree with TRBD1. J gave up 7 bases and V 4 bases, and 21 bases lay outside the gene matches. The CDR3 covers 18 residues. Looked up from germline, CDR1 is SGHTA and CDR2 is FQGTGA. DNA of the CDR3: TGTGCCAGCAGCTCTGATACAGGGGAACGAGCCTGGTTGAGTGGCTACACCTTC. Protein product: CASSSDTGERAWLSGYTF.

This clone was detected once. The V and J genes are TRBV27 and TRBJ1-1; the match to TRBD1 covers 7 bases. This CDR3 comprises 15 residues. Germline trimming cut 4 bases from V and 8 bases from J; bases unmatched to any gene: 13. Per germline, CDR1 MNHEY and CDR2 SMNVEV (reference sequence). The DNA for the CDR3 is TGTGCCAGCAGTTCGCGGGACAGCGATAAGATAGAAGCTTTCTTT. Translated: CASSSRDSDKIEAFF.

The chain joins TRBV29-1 to TRBJ1-2; 9 bases map to TRBD1. This CDR3 comprises 15 residues. The germline gives CDR1 SQVTM, CDR2 ANQGSEA. Unmatched junction bases numbered 13, after V lost 5 bases and J lost 6 bases. The CDR3 DNA sequence: TGCAGCGTTTACTCCATACAGGGGGCTAAGGATGGCTACACCTTC. Translation: CSVYSIQGAKDGYTF. The complete variable domain, with remaining parts taken from reference TRBV29-1 and TRBJ1-2, reads SAVISQKPSRDICQRGTSLTIQCQVDSQVTMMFWYRQQPGQSLTLIATANQGSEATYESGFVIDKFPISRPNLTFSTLTVSNMSPEDSSIYLCSVYSIQGAKDGYTFGSGTRLTVV.

This rearrangement joins TRBV28 to TRBJ1-6; 9 bases match TRBD1. The CDR3 totals 21 residues. The germline V gene has CDR1 MDHEN and CDR2 SYDVKM. J was trimmed by 10 bases and V by 3 bases; bases with no gene match: 25. CDR3 in DNA: TGTGCCAGCAGTTTCAAACCGGATAGGGACAGGGTAACGTCTTTTTACTCACCCCTCCACTTT. Translating gives CASSFKPDRDRVTSFYSPLHF.

V usage is TRBV28 and J usage is TRBJ2-7; TRBD1 agrees at 11 bases. This CDR3 has 15 amino acids. In germline, CDR1 is MDHEN, CDR2 SYDVKM. The V and J ends lost 4 bases and 3 bases, in that order; junction bases with no gene match: 5. The CDR3 is CASSSPGQGDYEQYF. The CDR3 DNA is TGTGCCAGCAGTTCACCGGGACAGGGGGACTACGAGCAGTACTTC.

V is TRBV5-1 and J is TRBJ1-1; D is possibly TRBD1 (6 bases). Germline V gives CDR1 SGHRS, CDR2 YFSETQ. Trimming removed 1 base at V and 12 bases at J, with 22 bases between. The CDR3 runs to 15 residues. The CDR3 coding sequence is TGCGCCAGCAGCTTGTCCTCCTCGGACAGCTCGGCTCCTTTCTTT. The encoded protein is CASSLSSSDSSAPFF.

This chain links TRBV2 with TRBJ1-6, with 8 bases identical to TRBD1. This CDR3 has 15 amino acids. The junction had 10 bases not matched to a gene; V was cut back by 10 bases and J by 5 bases. The germline V gene has CDR1 SNHLY and CDR2 FYNNEI. The CDR3 DNA sequence: TGTGCCAACAGGGGGGGGTTGATGGATAATTCACCCCTCCACTTT. Its translation: CANRGGLMDNSPLHF.

The rearrangement uses TRBV11-2 and TRBJ1-1, with 7 bases matching TRBD1. Looked up from germline, CDR1 is SGHAT and CDR2 is FQNNGV. With 5 bases clipped from V and 0 bases from J, the junction kept 6 bases outside the gene matches. The CDR3 consists of 15 residues. CDR3 amino acids: CASSHRTGVNTEAFF. The DNA of the CDR3 is TGTGCCAGCAGCCATAGAACAGGGGTGAACACTGAAGCTTTCTTT. The full variable domain, rest sourced from reference TRBV11-2 and TRBJ1-1, is EAGVAQSPRYKIIEKRQSVAFWCNPISGHATLYWYQQILGQGPKLLIQFQNNGVVDDSQLPKDRFSAERLKGVDSTLKIQPAKLEDSAVYLCASSHRTGVNTEAFFGQGTRLTVV.

The gene calls are TRBV11-2 and TRBJ1-3, with D possibly being TRBD1 (5 bases). Germline V gives CDR1 SGHAT, CDR2 FQNNGV. This CDR3 has 15 residues. V was pared by 2 bases and J by 0 bases, with 8 bases between. CDR3 in amino acids: CASSLSGNSGNTIYF. The CDR3 region has the DNA TGTGCCAGCAGCTTATCAGGGAACTCTGGAAACACCATATATTTT.

DNA for the CDR3: TGTGCCAGCAGCTTGGGGGCCGGTGGCTACACCTTC. Its protein is CASSLGAGGYTF. This chain uses TRBV5-4 with TRBJ1-2; D gene unclear. Germline lookup yields CDR1 SGHNT and CDR2 YYREEE (reference sequence). This CDR3 spans 12 amino acids. V lost 0 bases and J 7 bases, leaving 7 bases between the germline ends.

This sequence joins TRBV30 and TRBJ1-2, with TRBD1 matching over 7 bases. The germline V gene has CDR1 GTSNPN and CDR2 SVGIG (reference sequence). The CDR3 covers 11 residues. After removal of 3 bases from V and 8 bases from J, the junction contained 3 bases not matched to a gene. CDR3 in amino acids: CAWREQGGYTF. For the CDR3, the DNA is TGTGCCTGGAGGGAACAGGGGGGCTACACCTTC. Complete variable domain (other parts from reference TRBV30 and TRBJ1-2): SQTIHQWPATLVQPVGSPLSLECTVEGTSNPNLYWYRQAAGRGLQLLFYSVGIGQISSEVPQNLSASRPQDRQFILSSKKLLLSDSGFYLCAWREQGGYTFGSGTRLTVV.

This clone was observed once. The V and J genes are TRBV6-1 and TRBJ2-7, with a possible D match to TRBD2 (5 bases). There are 11 residues in the CDR3. Trimming cost V 7 bases and J 4 bases, with 8 bases left between them. CDR1 and CDR2 from the germline V gene are MNHNS and SASEGT. This CDR3 is CASTGLYEQYF. CDR3 DNA sequence: TGTGCCAGCACGGGGTTATACGAGCAGTACTTC.

This clone came up a few times. V usage is TRBV15 and J usage is TRBJ2-1; 10 nucleotides match TRBD2. From germline, CDR1 is LNHNV and CDR2 YYDKDF (reference sequence). CDR3 length equals 15 residues. Germline trimming cut 8 bases from V and 8 bases from J; bases unmatched to any gene: 12. The CDR3 DNA follows: TGTGCCACCCGAATGGCAACTAGCGGGGTCGATGAGCAGTTCTTC. Protein: CATRMATSGVDEQFF.

The rearrangement uses TRBV12-5 and TRBJ2-1; 7 bases fit TRBD1. The length of the CDR3 is 15 residues. Germline V CDR1 and CDR2: LGHNT, FRNRAP. V lost 3 bases, J lost 4 bases, and 6 bases stayed unmatched. CDR3 sequence: CASGLLGTAYNEQFF. The DNA of the CDR3 is TGTGCTAGTGGTTTACTGGGGACAGCGTACAATGAGCAGTTCTTC. Using reference TRBV12-5 and TRBJ2-1 for the parts outside the CDR3, the full variable domain is DARVTQTPRHKVTEMGQEVTMRCQPILGHNTVFWYRQTMMQGLELLAYFRNRAPLDDSGMPKDRFSAEMPDATLATLKIQPSEPRDSAVYFCASGLLGTAYNEQFFGPGTRLTVL.

This clone was counted once. V is TRBV4-2 and J is TRBJ2-3, with TRBD2 identical over 8 bases. Germline lookup yields CDR1 LGHNA and CDR2 YNFKEQ. Trimming at V came to 1 base and at J to 0 bases, leaving 6 bases not matched to a gene. There are 17 residues in the CDR3. The CDR3 region is CASSQVVGGVSTDTQYF. CDR3 nucleotides: TGTGCCAGCAGCCAAGTGGTCGGGGGGGTCAGCACAGATACGCAGTATTTT.

This clone was picked up one time. The chain recombines TRBV15 with TRBJ2-3, with 7 bases that match TRBD2. CDR3 length equals 16 residues. Trimming cost V 1 base and J 8 bases; bases outside gene matches: 12. CDR1 is LNHNV, CDR2 YYDKDF, per germline (reference sequence). CDR3 sequence reads: CATSRAGRVGEGTQYF. Written as DNA, the CDR3 is TGTGCCACCAGCAGAGCGGGCAGGGTGGGGGAGGGTACGCAGTATTTT. Supplemented by reference TRBV15 and TRBJ2-3, the full variable domain reads DAMVIQNPRYQVTQFGKPVTLSCSQTLNHNVMYWYQQKSSQAPKLLFHYYDKDFNNEADTPDNFQSRRPNTSFCFLDIRSPGLGDTAMYLCATSRAGRVGEGTQYFGPGTRLTVL.

The rearrangement uses TRBV4-1 and TRBJ2-1, with D unresolved. Looked up from germline, CDR1 is MGHRA and CDR2 is YSYEKL. V was pared by 6 bases and J by 6 bases, with 12 bases between. The CDR3 has 13 amino acids. CDR3 loop: CASSTRNGNEQFF. CDR3 DNA: TGCGCCAGCAGTACCAGGAACGGCAATGAGCAGTTCTTC.

V usage is TRBV7-2 and J usage is TRBJ2-7, with TRBD1 matching over 9 bases. The germline V gene has CDR1 SGHTA and CDR2 FQGNSA. The CDR3 is made up of 15 amino acids. After removal of 5 bases from V and 5 bases from J, the junction contained 10 bases not matched to a gene. The CDR3 loop is CASSATGTGIDEQYF. Written as DNA, the CDR3 is TGTGCCAGCAGCGCGACCGGGACAGGGATCGACGAGCAGTACTTC.

This sequence joins TRBV19 and TRBJ2-1; the match to TRBD1 covers 7 bases. The CDR3 is made up of 16 amino acids. The germline CDR1 and CDR2 sequences are LNHDA and SQIVND (reference sequence). The trim removed 2 bases at V and 0 bases at J, leaving 4 bases unmatched. The CDR3 protein is CASSIRWDSSYNEQFF. CDR3 coding DNA: TGTGCCAGTAGTATAAGGTGGGACAGCTCCTACAATGAGCAGTTCTTC.

Points on this clone: The sample holds other DNA sequences that translate to the same CDR3. The V call is TRBV19, the J call TRBJ1-1, with TRBD1 as a possible D gene (5 bases). Trimming cost V 5 bases and J 4 bases, with 11 bases left between them. The CDR3 totals 13 residues. Germline lookup yields CDR1 LNHDA and CDR2 SQIVND (reference sequence). The CDR3 sequence is CASSEGVGTEAFF. The CDR3 coding sequence is TGTGCCAGTAGTGAAGGGGTAGGCACTGAAGCTTTCTTT.

A single count supports this clone. The V and J genes are TRBV4-3 and TRBJ2-1; 9 positions match TRBD1. Germline loops: CDR1 LGHNA, CDR2 YSLEER. Trimming removed 6 bases from V and 6 bases from J; junction bases left unmatched: 12. CDR3 length: 16 amino acids. CDR3 nucleotides: TGCGCCAGCAGTAGTTTGGGGACAGGGAGTTTCAATGAGCAGTTCTTC. Its protein is CASSSLGTGSFNEQFF.

The gene calls are TRBV18 and TRBJ2-7; a possible D gene is TRBD1 (5 bases). This CDR3 has 15 residues. Trimming pared 4 bases from V and 3 bases from J, leaving 16 bases between. The germline gives CDR1 KGHSH, CDR2 LQKENI. The CDR3 protein is CASSRVNGQGYEQYF. CDR3 DNA sequence: TGTGCCAGCTCACGGGTTAATGGGCAGGGCTACGAGCAGTACTTC.